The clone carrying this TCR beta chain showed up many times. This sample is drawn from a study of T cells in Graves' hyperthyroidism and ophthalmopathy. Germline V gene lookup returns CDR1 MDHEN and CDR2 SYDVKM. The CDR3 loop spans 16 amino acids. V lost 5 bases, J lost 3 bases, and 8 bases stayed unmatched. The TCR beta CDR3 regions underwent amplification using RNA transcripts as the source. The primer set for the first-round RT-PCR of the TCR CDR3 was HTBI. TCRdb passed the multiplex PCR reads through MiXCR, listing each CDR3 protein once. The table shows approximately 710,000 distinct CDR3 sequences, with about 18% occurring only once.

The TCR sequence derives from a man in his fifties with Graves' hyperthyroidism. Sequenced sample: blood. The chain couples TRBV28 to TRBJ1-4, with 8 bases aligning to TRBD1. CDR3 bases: TGTGCCAGCAGTCCCCGGGACAGGATGGCTAATGAAAAACTGTTTTTT. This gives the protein CASSPRDRMANEKLFF.